Reported below is one T cell receptor beta chain. Profiled with immunoSEQ multiplex PCR; TCRdb holds only in-frame clones, not every one. The repertoire holds over 70,000 clones, with 90% to 95% as singletons. With 2 bases removed from V and 4 bases from J, the gap between germline ends came to 8 bases. Germline V gene data show CDR1 as MNHEY and CDR2 as SMNVEV (reference sequence). The CDR3 loop spans 13 amino acids. The record originates from a study of T cell changes during pregnancy in multiple sclerosis. Sample: peripheral blood, taken in the first trimester of pregnancy. V gene TRBV27 combines with J gene TRBJ1-2; TRBD1 might be the D (5 bases). The clonotype was recovered from a female donor with multiple sclerosis, enrolled in a pregnancy study. The CDR3 nucleotides are TGTGCCAGCAGTTTAGAAAGGGGCTATGGCTACACCTTC. Translating gives CASSLERGYGYTF.